Ten or more counts support the clone carrying this T cell receptor (beta chain). Its target is unknown. RNA transcripts were the template for amplifying TCR beta CDR3 regions. First-round RT-PCR with HTBI primers amplified the TCR CDR3 region. Using its own MiXCR run on the multiplex PCR reads, TCRdb lists one record per CDR3 protein. The repertoire holds around 300,000 distinct CDR3 sequences, with 10% to 15% as singletons. This sample was taken from a study of T cells in Graves' hyperthyroidism and ophthalmopathy. General study results and limits: With a median lead of around 6.7 months before onset, the model predicted ophthalmopathy.

Thyroid ultrasound, orbital computed tomography, clinical symptoms, and serum thyroxine and TRAb underpinned diagnoses. This TCR came from a woman aged 25 to 39 with Graves' hyperthyroidism that later progressed to Graves' ophthalmopathy. The sequencing input was blood.

In DNA form, the CDR3 reads TGTGCCTGGAGTGCCCAAGGCTACGAGCAGTACTTC. This sequence encodes CAWSAQGYEQYF. V is TRBV30 and J is TRBJ2-7, with D hard to call. This CDR3 region has 12 residues. V shed 1 base and J shed 3 bases, with 7 bases lying between them. The germline CDR1 and CDR2 sequences are GTSNPN and SVGIG (reference sequence).